Presented here are 31 T cell receptor beta chains from one specimen sequenced in a study of cytomegalovirus exposure and HLA in healthy donors. The PCR ran on 60 Vbeta and 13 Jbeta primers. Some clones are missing from TCRdb's copy, which holds only in-frame ones; the method was immunoSEQ multiplex PCR. This sample yields 150,000 or so clones, of which less than 10% are seen a single time; approximately 1.7% belongs to the top ten. Source material: PBMCs. Receptor source: a man aged 50-60 years in good health and CMV-seronegative.

This clone was found a few times. The chain is built from TRBV2 and TRBJ1-5, with a possible D match to TRBD1 (6 bases). The CDR3 has 15 residues. CDR1 and CDR2 (germline): SNHLY, FYNNEI. Trimming took off 1 base at V and 5 bases at J, with 12 bases between the two ends. The CDR3 is CASSEGQGMYQPQHF. For the CDR3, the DNA is TGTGCCAGCAGTGAAGGGCAGGGGATGTATCAGCCCCAGCATTTT.

The chain uses TRBV7-3 and TRBJ1-4; no reliable D call. Between the trimmed V and J ends, which lost 2 bases and 8 bases, there was a span of 15 bases. Germline CDR1 SGHTA, CDR2 FQGTGA. There are 15 residues in the CDR3. DNA for the CDR3: TGTGCCAGCAGCTTATCTTCTGGGCCGGGGGAAAAACTGTTTTTT. Protein product: CASSLSSGPGEKLFF.

CDR3 region: CSASRDRVNMYQETQYF. For the CDR3, the DNA is TGCAGCGCGTCCCGGGACAGGGTTAATATGTACCAAGAGACCCAGTACTTC. J is TRBJ2-5 and V is TRBV29-1, with 9 bases identical to TRBD1. V gave up 7 bases and J gave up 0 bases; unmatched junction bases: 15. The CDR3 consists of 17 residues. Germline lookup yields CDR1 SQVTM and CDR2 ANQGSEA.

This clone was seen a handful of times. The V gene is TRBV19, the J gene TRBJ1-6; D perhaps matches TRBD1 (5 bases). The CDR3 is made up of 15 amino acids. With 7 bases removed from V and 4 bases from J, the gap between germline ends came to 14 bases. CDR1 is LNHDA, CDR2 SQIVND, per germline (reference sequence). This CDR3 is CASTHLGGYNSPLHF. The DNA for the CDR3 is TGTGCCAGTACCCACTTGGGGGGGTATAATTCACCCCTCCACTTT.

CDR3 in amino acids: CASSITGGGGTEAFF. The CDR3 bases are TGTGCCAGTAGTATTACAGGGGGTGGTGGCACTGAAGCTTTCTTT. The chain links TRBV19 to TRBJ1-1; 8 bases match TRBD1. The V gene end was trimmed by 3 bases and the J gene end by 4 bases; junction bases not matched to a gene: 7. There are 15 residues in the CDR3. Germline V gene lookup returns CDR1 LNHDA and CDR2 SQIVND (reference sequence).

This clone was seen only a few times. The chain is built from TRBV5-1 and TRBJ2-7; a possible D gene is TRBD2 (6 bases). Trimming pared 0 bases from V and 2 bases from J, leaving 12 bases between. CDR3 length: 15 residues. The germline V gene has CDR1 SGHRS and CDR2 YFSETQ. The CDR3 protein is CASSLVGGEAYEQYF. The CDR3 DNA is TGCGCCAGCAGCTTGGTTGGCGGGGAGGCCTACGAGCAGTACTTC.

This CDR3 is CASSSGRPGELFF. For the CDR3, the DNA is TGTGCCAGCAGCTCCGGGAGGCCCGGGGAGCTGTTTTTT. The chain employs TRBV27 and TRBJ2-2; 7 bases line up with TRBD2. The CDR3 has 13 amino acids. V dropped 6 bases and J dropped 6; count of bases not matched to a gene: 4. Germline CDR1 and CDR2: MNHEY and SMNVEV (reference sequence).

The rearrangement uses TRBV30 and TRBJ2-2; 7 nucleotides agree with TRBD1. Per the germline V gene, CDR1 is GTSNPN and CDR2 is SVGIG (reference sequence). This CDR3 spans 13 amino acids. The V and J ends lost 0 bases and 6 bases, in that order; junction bases with no gene match: 1. The CDR3 loop reads CAWSVQGSGELFF. Here the CDR3 DNA reads TGTGCCTGGAGTGTACAGGGGTCCGGGGAGCTGTTTTTT.

As to this clone: Other DNA sequences in the sample encode the same CDR3. V gene TRBV9 combines with J gene TRBJ2-3; D is undetermined. CDR1 is SGDLS, CDR2 YYNGEE, per germline. This CDR3 region has 16 residues. Between the trimmed V and J ends, which lost 0 bases and 0 bases, there was a span of 11 bases. The CDR3, as DNA: TGTGCCAGCAGCGTAGAGGAAGACACTAGCACAGATACGCAGTATTTT. It is translated as CASSVEEDTSTDTQYF. The entire variable domain, with the rest obtained from reference TRBV9 and TRBJ2-3, is as follows: DSGVTQTPKHLITATGQRVTLRCSPRSGDLSVYWYQQSLDQGLQFLIQYYNGEERAKGNILERFSAQQFPDLHSELNLSSLELGDSALYFCASSVEEDTSTDTQYFGPGTRLTVL.

This clone has a handful of counts. The V and J genes are TRBV19 and TRBJ2-5; the D gene is possibly TRBD1 (5 bases). Germline assignment: CDR1 LNHDA and CDR2 SQIVND (reference sequence). V gave up 5 bases and J gave up 5 bases, with 12 bases separating them. CDR3 length equals 13 residues. CDR3 coding DNA: TGTGCCAGTAGTGCCAGGGTACGGGAGACCCAGTACTTC. Amino acids: CASSARVRETQYF.

The chain links TRBV9 to TRBJ2-6; D call uncertain. Germline V gene sequence: CDR1 SGDLS, CDR2 YYNGEE. The CDR3 covers 15 residues. Trimming removed 4 bases from V and 1 base from J, with 9 bases in between. CDR3 DNA: TGTGCCAGCAGCCCCCACGCGTCTGGGGCCAACGTCCTGACTTTC. Translation: CASSPHASGANVLTF.

This clone was picked up a small number of times. This rearrangement joins TRBV11-2 to TRBJ2-1; no firm D call. This CDR3 region has 12 residues. CDR1 and CDR2 from the germline V gene are SGHAT and FQNNGV. Between the trimmed V and J ends, which lost 5 bases and 8 bases, there was a span of 10 bases. The CDR3 nucleotides read TGTGCCAGCAGCCCAGTGGGCCATGAGCAGTTCTTC. This codes for CASSPVGHEQFF.

The chain has TRBV7-8 and TRBJ1-1; weak D call: TRBD1 (5 bases). CDR1 and CDR2 from the germline V gene are SGHVS and FQNEAQ. V was cut by 7 bases and J by 4 bases, with 19 bases left in between. The CDR3 extends over 15 amino acids. The CDR3 is CASIERVRGGTEAFF. The CDR3 DNA follows: TGTGCCAGCATCGAGCGGGTTAGGGGAGGCACTGAAGCTTTCTTT.

The chain links TRBV7-8 to TRBJ1-5; 8 bases match TRBD1. Per the germline V gene, CDR1 is SGHVS and CDR2 is FQNEAQ. The CDR3 contains 15 residues. After removal of 5 bases from V and 5 bases from J, the junction contained 8 bases not matched to a gene. The CDR3 region has the DNA TGTGCCAGCAGCACCCTGGACAGGGCTGATCAGCCCCAGCATTTT. Encoded protein: CASSTLDRADQPQHF. Full variable domain (outside the CDR3, taken from reference TRBV7-8 and TRBJ1-5): GAGVSQSPRYKVAKRGQDVALRCDPISGHVSLFWYQQALGQGPEFLTYFQNEAQLDKSGLPSDRFFAERPEGSVSTLKIQRTQQEDSAVYLCASSTLDRADQPQHFGDGTRLSIL.

The V and J genes are TRBV20-1 and TRBJ1-1; D is ambiguous. Looked up from germline, CDR1 is DFQATT and CDR2 is SNEGSKA (reference sequence). Trimming stripped 1 base from V and 10 bases from J, with 10 bases between. The CDR3 consists of 11 residues. CDR3 region: CSARAEARAFF. Written as DNA, the CDR3 is TGCAGTGCTAGAGCGGAGGCACGAGCTTTCTTT.

This clone was observed a few times. The rearrangement links TRBV5-6 to TRBJ1-3; perhaps TRBD1 as D (5 bases). V dropped 4 bases and J dropped 4 bases, with 12 bases sitting between them. The CDR3 is 14 amino acids. The germline CDR1 and CDR2 sequences are SGHDT and YYEEEE. CDR3: CASSGRGSGNTIYF. The CDR3 nucleotides are TGTGCCAGCAGCGGGCGGGGCTCCGGAAACACCATATATTTT.

This clone has a handful of counts. This specimen includes other DNA sequences encoding the same CDR3. V is TRBV18 and J is TRBJ1-1; 7 nucleotides agree with TRBD1. There are 14 residues in the CDR3. CDR1 and CDR2 from the germline V gene are KGHSH and LQKENI. J was trimmed by 1 base and V by 6 bases; bases with no gene match: 5. The CDR3 region is CASSLGQTNTEAFF. As DNA, the CDR3 is TGTGCCAGCTCCTTGGGACAGACGAACACTGAAGCTTTCTTT.

The chain has TRBV25-1 and TRBJ2-5; tentatively, D is TRBD1 (5 bases). Germline lookup yields CDR1 MGHDK and CDR2 SYGVNS. V was trimmed by 3 bases and J by 1 base, leaving 6 bases between them. CDR3 size: 13 residues. CDR3 sequence: CASSETVQETQYF. Here the CDR3 DNA reads TGTGCCAGCAGTGAGACAGTCCAAGAGACCCAGTACTTC.

V usage is TRBV9 and J usage is TRBJ2-7; D gene uncertain. The V and J ends lost 3 bases and 3 bases respectively, with 16 bases between them. The V gene's germline CDR1 is SGDLS and CDR2 YYNGEE. The CDR3 consists of 15 residues. CDR3: CASSGGALDGYEQYF. In nucleotides, the CDR3 is TGTGCCAGCAGCGGCGGAGCGCTAGATGGCTACGAGCAGTACTTC.

The chain carries TRBV2 and TRBJ2-1; 14 bases line up with TRBD2. V shed 8 bases and J 9 bases; nucleotides not matched to a gene: 6. This CDR3 is 14 amino acids long. CDR1 is SNHLY and CDR2 is FYNNEI in the germline V gene. CDR3: CASPGTSGSTEQFF. The CDR3, as DNA: TGTGCCAGCCCCGGGACTAGCGGGAGTACTGAGCAGTTCTTC.

The chain has TRBV6-1 and TRBJ1-1; TRBD1 is a possible D gene (6 bases). The CDR3 is 15 residues long. Per the germline V gene, CDR1 is MNHNS and CDR2 is SASEGT. Trimming removed 1 base from V and 5 bases from J, with 14 bases in between. CDR3 bases: TGTGCCAGCAGTGAAGGACAGGTCAGTGGAACTGAAGCTTTCTTT. Protein sequence: CASSEGQVSGTEAFF.

This chain connects TRBV28 to TRBJ1-2; D is uncertain. CDR3 length equals 11 residues. Germline V CDR1 and CDR2: MDHEN, SYDVKM. V lost 6 bases, J lost 5 bases, and 7 bases lay in between. CDR3 bases: TGTGCCAGCAGCCTTCTATATGGCTACACCTTC. Translated, it gives CASSLLYGYTF.

The chain couples TRBV27 to TRBJ2-2; D not resolved. The ends were cut back, 2 bases at V and 5 bases at J, with 6 bases in the middle. Germline loops: CDR1 MNHEY, CDR2 SMNVEV (reference sequence). The CDR3 runs 13 residues. CDR3 protein: CASSLVRTGELFF. The CDR3 DNA sequence: TGTGCCAGCAGTTTAGTGCGAACCGGGGAGCTGTTTTTT.

The chain uses TRBV19 and TRBJ2-1, with 8 bases lining up with TRBD1. This CDR3 has 13 amino acids. The ends lost 6 bases at V and 10 bases at J; junction bases unmatched: 8. Germline CDR1 is LNHDA and CDR2 is SQIVND (reference sequence). CDR3 coding DNA: TGTGCCAGTAGCGCGGACAGGGAAGAAGAGCAGTTCTTC. Residues: CASSADREEEQFF.

The V and J genes are TRBV10-1 and TRBJ2-7, with 7 bases identical to TRBD1. The germline V gene encodes CDR1 WNHNN and CDR2 SYGVQD (reference sequence). V was clipped by 1 base and J by 4 bases; unmatched bases: 4. The CDR3 consists of 14 residues. CDR3 DNA: TGCGCCAGCAGTGAGTACGAGGGGGCTTACGAGCAGTACTTC. Translating gives CASSEYEGAYEQYF.

V usage is TRBV20-1 and J usage is TRBJ1-2; TRBD1 might be the D (6 bases). This CDR3 comprises 10 residues. CDR1 DFQATT and CDR2 SNEGSKA come from the germline V gene (reference sequence). Deletions cut 5 bases from V and 8 bases from J, with 9 bases between. The CDR3 here is CSALQGGYTF. The CDR3 region has the DNA TGCAGTGCTCTCCAGGGGGGCTACACCTTC.

This chain uses TRBV2 with TRBJ2-7, with 11 bases aligning to TRBD2. CDR1 is SNHLY, CDR2 FYNNEI, per germline. CDR3 size: 15 residues. This CDR3 is CAIKRVGTSGYEQYF. Written as DNA, the CDR3 is TGTGCGATCAAGCGAGTCGGGACTAGCGGTTACGAGCAGTACTTC.

This clone occurred a few times. V is TRBV30 and J is TRBJ2-2; 15 nucleotides align to TRBD2. Looked up from germline, CDR1 is GTSNPN and CDR2 is SVGIG (reference sequence). The CDR3 sequence is 16 residues long. V shed 3 bases, J shed 9 bases, and the junction held 8 bases outside the gene matches. The CDR3 loop reads CAWRGGLAGGQRELFF. In DNA, the CDR3 is TGTGCCTGGAGGGGAGGACTAGCGGGGGGGCAAAGGGAGCTGTTTTTT.

The sample holds a few counts of this clone. V usage is TRBV28 and J usage is TRBJ1-5; D gene uncertain. Germline-derived CDR1 and CDR2 are MDHEN and SYDVKM. The CDR3 covers 15 residues. The V gene lost 2 bases and the J gene lost 9 bases, with 17 bases spanning the gap. The CDR3 is CASSLGKRLPGPQHF. Written as DNA, the CDR3 is TGTGCCAGCAGTTTAGGCAAACGGTTGCCGGGGCCCCAGCATTTT.

This clone was seen a handful of times. The chain combines TRBV10-2 with TRBJ2-5; D perhaps matches TRBD2 (6 bases). This CDR3 region has 13 residues. The germline V gene encodes CDR1 WSHSY and CDR2 SAAADI. V was clipped by 5 bases and J by 2 bases, with 9 bases between them. The CDR3 nucleotides are TGCGCCAGCAGTTTTGCGGGGCAAGAGACCCAGTACTTC. Translated, it gives CASSFAGQETQYF.

The V and J genes are TRBV2 and TRBJ1-5; 11 bases fit TRBD1. In germline, CDR1 is SNHLY, CDR2 FYNNEI. V shed 5 bases, J shed 16 bases, and the junction held 10 bases outside the gene matches. The CDR3 extends over 13 amino acids. CDR3 coding DNA: TGTGCCAGCAGTCTGGACAGGGGGCGCCTCGGACATTTT. Encoded protein: CASSLDRGRLGHF. Full variable domain (rest looked up from reference TRBV2 and TRBJ1-5): EPEVTQTPSHQVTQMGQEVILRCVPISNHLYFYWYRQILGQKVEFLVSFYNNEISEKSEIFDDQFSVERPDGSNFTLKIRSTKLEDSAMYFCASSLDRGRLGHFGDGTRLSIL.